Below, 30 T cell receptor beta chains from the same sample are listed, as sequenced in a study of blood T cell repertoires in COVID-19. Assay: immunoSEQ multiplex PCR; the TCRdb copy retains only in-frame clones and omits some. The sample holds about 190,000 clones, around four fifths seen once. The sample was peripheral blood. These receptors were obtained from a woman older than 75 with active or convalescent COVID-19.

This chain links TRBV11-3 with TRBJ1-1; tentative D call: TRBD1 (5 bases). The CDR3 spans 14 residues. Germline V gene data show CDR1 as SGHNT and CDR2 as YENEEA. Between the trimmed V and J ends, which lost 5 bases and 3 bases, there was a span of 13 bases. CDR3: CASSPSGGYTEAFF. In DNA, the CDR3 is TGTGCCAGCAGCCCGAGCGGGGGTTACACTGAAGCTTTCTTT.

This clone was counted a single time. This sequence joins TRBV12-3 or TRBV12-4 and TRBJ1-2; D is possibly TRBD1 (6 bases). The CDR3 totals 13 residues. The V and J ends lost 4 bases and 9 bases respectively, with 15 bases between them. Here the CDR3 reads CASSWTDTISYTF. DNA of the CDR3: TGTGCCAGCAGTTGGACAGACACTATCAGCTACACCTTC.

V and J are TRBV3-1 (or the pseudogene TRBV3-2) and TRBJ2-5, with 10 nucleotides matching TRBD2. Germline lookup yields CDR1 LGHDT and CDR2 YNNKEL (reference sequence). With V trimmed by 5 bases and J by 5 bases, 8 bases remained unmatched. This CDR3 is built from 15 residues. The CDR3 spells CASSKQRGGLETQYF. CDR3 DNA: TGTGCCAGCAGCAAGCAGCGGGGGGGGCTGGAGACCCAGTACTTC.

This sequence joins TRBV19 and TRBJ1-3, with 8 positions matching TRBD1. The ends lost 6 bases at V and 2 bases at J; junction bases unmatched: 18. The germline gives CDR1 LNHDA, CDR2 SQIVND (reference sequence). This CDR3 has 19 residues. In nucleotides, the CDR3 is TGTGCCAGTAGAACCGGGACAGGACATACCTCAGCCACTGGAAACACCATATATTTT. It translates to CASRTGTGHTSATGNTIYF.

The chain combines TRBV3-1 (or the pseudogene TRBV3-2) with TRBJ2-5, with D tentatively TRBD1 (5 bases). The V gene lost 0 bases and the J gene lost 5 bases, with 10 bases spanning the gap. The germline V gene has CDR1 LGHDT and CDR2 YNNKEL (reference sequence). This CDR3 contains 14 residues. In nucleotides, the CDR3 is TGTGCCAGCAGCCAAGATCCCAAGGGGGAGACCCAGTACTTC. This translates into CASSQDPKGETQYF.

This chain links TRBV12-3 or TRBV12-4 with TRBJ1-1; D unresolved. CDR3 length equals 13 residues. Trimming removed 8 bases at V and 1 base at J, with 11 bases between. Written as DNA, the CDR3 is TGTGCCAGCGTGGCGGTGAAGAACACTGAAGCTTTCTTT. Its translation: CASVAVKNTEAFF.

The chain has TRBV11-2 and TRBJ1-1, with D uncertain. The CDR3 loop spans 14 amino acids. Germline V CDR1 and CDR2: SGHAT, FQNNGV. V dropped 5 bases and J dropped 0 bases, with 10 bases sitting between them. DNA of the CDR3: TGTGCCAGCAGCGTCGGGATCCTGAACACTGAAGCTTTCTTT. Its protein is CASSVGILNTEAFF.

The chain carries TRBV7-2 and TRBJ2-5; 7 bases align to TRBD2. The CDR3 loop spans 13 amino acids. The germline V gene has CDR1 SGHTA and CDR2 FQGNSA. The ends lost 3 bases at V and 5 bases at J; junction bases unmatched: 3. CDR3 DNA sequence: TGTGCCAGCAGCTTGTGGGGGGGGGAGACCCAGTACTTC. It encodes CASSLWGGETQYF.

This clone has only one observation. In nucleotides, the CDR3 is TGTGCCAGCACCAACCCTCGGACAGGGGAGACCCAGTACTTC. Translating it yields CASTNPRTGETQYF. The J gene is TRBJ2-5, the V gene TRBV28; TRBD1 matches 8 bases. There are 14 residues in the CDR3. Germline-derived CDR1 and CDR2 are MDHEN and SYDVKM. Trimming at V came to 7 bases and at J to 5 bases, leaving 9 bases not matched to a gene. The full variable domain, rest sourced from reference TRBV28 and TRBJ2-5, is DVKVTQSSRYLVKRTGEKVFLECVQDMDHENMFWYRQDPGLGLRLIYFSYDVKMKEKGDIPEGYSVSREKKERFSLILESASTNQTSMYLCASTNPRTGETQYFGPGTRLLVL.

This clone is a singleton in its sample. The CDR3 loop reads CASSQGFRAGRLSTDTQYF. CDR3 nucleotides: TGTGCCAGCAGCCAAGGGTTTAGGGCAGGGCGGTTGAGCACAGATACGCAGTATTTT. This chain links TRBV4-2 with TRBJ2-3, with D perhaps matching TRBD1 (5 bases). V lost 1 base to trimming and J lost 0 bases, with 20 bases between them. Germline CDR1 and CDR2: LGHNA and YNFKEQ. This CDR3 has 19 amino acids.

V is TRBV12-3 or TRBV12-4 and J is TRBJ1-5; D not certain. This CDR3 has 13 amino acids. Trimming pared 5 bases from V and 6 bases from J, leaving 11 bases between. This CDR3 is CASSPPGFQPQHF. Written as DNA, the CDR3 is TGTGCCAGCAGTCCCCCAGGATTTCAGCCCCAGCATTTT.

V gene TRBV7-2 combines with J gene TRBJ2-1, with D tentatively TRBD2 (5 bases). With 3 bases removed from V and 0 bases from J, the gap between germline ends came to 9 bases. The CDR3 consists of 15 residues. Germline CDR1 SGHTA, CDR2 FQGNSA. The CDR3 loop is CASSLEVLSYNEQFF. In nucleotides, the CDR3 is TGTGCCAGCAGCTTGGAGGTACTCTCCTACAATGAGCAGTTCTTC.

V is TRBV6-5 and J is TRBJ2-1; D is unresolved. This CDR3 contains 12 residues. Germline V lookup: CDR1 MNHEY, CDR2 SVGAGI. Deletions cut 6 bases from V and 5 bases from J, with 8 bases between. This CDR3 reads CASSTFNNEQFF. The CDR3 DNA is TGTGCCAGCAGCACATTCAACAATGAGCAGTTCTTC.

The CDR3 coding sequence is TGTGCCAGCAGGACAGGGGTCGGCGAAAAACTGTTTTTT. As protein: CASRTGVGEKLFF. The J gene is TRBJ1-4, the V gene TRBV12-3 or TRBV12-4, with 8 bases identical to TRBD1. This CDR3 is 13 amino acids long. J gave up 8 bases and V 6 bases, and 5 bases lay outside the gene matches.

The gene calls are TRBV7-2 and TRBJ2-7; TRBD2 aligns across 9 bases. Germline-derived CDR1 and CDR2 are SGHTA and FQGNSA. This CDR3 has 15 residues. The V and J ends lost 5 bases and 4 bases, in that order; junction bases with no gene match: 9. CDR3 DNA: TGTGCCAGCAGCCCTGATAGCGGGGGCCTTTACGAGCAGTACTTC. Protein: CASSPDSGGLYEQYF. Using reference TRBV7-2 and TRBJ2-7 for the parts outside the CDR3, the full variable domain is GAGVSQSPSNKVTEKGKDVELRCDPISGHTALYWYRQSLGQGLEFLIYFQGNSAPDKSGLPSDRFSAERTGGSVSTLTIQRTQQEDSAVYLCASSPDSGGLYEQYFGPGTRLTVT.

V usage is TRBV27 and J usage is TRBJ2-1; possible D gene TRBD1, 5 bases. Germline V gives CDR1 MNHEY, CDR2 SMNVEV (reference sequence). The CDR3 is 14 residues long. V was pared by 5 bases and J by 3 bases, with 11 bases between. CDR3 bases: TGTGCCAGCAGTGCCAGGGAAGGCTACAATGAGCAGTTCTTC. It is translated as CASSAREGYNEQFF.

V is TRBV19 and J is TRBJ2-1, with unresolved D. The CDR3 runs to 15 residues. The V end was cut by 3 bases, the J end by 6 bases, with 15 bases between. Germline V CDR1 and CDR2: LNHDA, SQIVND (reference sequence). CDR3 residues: CASSIALSFGNEQFF. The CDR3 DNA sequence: TGTGCCAGTAGTATCGCTCTATCTTTTGGCAATGAGCAGTTCTTC. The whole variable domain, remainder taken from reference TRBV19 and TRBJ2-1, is DGGITQSPKYLFRKEGQNVTLSCEQNLNHDAMYWYRQDPGQGLRLIYYSQIVNDFQKGDIAEGYSVSREKKESFPLTVTSAQKNPTAFYLCASSIALSFGNEQFFGPGTRLTVL.

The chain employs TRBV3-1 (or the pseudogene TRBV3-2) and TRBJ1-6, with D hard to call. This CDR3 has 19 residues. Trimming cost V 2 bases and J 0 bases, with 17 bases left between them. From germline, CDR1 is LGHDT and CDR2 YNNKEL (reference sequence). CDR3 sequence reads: CASSQLSGQASSYNSPLHF. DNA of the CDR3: TGTGCCAGCAGCCAACTTTCTGGTCAGGCCAGCTCCTATAATTCACCCCTCCACTTT.

The CDR3, as DNA: TGTGCCAGCAGCTTAGGTGTAGGGGGCACCGGGGAGCTGTTTTTT. Translating it yields CASSLGVGGTGELFF. The rearrangement uses TRBV7-9 and TRBJ2-2; D is possibly TRBD1 (6 bases). The germline V gene encodes CDR1 SEHNR and CDR2 FQNEAQ (reference sequence). The V end lost 1 base, the J end lost 4 bases, and 10 bases lay between the germline ends. The CDR3 totals 15 residues.

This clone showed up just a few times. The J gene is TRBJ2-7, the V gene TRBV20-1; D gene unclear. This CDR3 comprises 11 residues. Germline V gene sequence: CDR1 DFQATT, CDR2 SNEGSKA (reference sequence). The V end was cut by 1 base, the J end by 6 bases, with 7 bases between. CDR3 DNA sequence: TGCAGTGCTAGAGGTAATCGCGAGCAGTACTTC. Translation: CSARGNREQYF.

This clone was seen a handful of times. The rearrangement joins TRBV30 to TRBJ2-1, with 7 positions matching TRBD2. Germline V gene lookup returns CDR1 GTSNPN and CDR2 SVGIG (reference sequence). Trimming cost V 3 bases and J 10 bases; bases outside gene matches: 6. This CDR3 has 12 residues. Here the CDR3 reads CAWRLGGVEQFF. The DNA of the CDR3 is TGTGCCTGGAGGTTGGGGGGGGTCGAGCAGTTCTTC.

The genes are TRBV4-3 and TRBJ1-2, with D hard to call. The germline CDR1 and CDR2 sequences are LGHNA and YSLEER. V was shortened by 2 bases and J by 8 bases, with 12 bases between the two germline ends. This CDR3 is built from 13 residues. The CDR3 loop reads CASSQWEEEGYTF. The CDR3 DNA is TGCGCCAGCAGCCAATGGGAGGAGGAAGGCTACACCTTC.

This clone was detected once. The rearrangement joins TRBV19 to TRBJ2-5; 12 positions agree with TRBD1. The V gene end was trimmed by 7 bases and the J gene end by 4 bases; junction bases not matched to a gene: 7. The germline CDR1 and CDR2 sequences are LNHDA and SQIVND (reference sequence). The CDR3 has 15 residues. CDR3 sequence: CASTGQGAAGETQYF. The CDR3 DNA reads TGTGCCAGTACGGGACAGGGGGCAGCGGGAGAGACCCAGTACTTC.

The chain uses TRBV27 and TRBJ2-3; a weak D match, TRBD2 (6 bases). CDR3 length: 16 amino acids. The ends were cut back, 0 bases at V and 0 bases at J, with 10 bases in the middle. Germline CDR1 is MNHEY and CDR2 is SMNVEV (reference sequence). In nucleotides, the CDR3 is TGTGCCAGCAGTTTATCGGAGGGGTTTAGCACAGATACGCAGTATTTT. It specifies CASSLSEGFSTDTQYF.

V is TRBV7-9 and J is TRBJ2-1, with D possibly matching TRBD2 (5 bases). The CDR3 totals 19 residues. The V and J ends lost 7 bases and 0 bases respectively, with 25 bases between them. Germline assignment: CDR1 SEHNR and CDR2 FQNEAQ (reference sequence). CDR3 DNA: TGTGCCAGCAACCGAGAAAATTGGGTAGCGTCGAGCTCCTACAATGAGCAGTTCTTC. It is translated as CASNRENWVASSSYNEQFF.

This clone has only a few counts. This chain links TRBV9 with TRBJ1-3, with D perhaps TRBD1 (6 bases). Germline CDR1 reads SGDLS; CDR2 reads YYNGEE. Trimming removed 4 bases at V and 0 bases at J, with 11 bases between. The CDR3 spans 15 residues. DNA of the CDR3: TGTGCCAGCAGCCTGGACAGCCTCTCTGGAAACACCATATATTTT. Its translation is CASSLDSLSGNTIYF.

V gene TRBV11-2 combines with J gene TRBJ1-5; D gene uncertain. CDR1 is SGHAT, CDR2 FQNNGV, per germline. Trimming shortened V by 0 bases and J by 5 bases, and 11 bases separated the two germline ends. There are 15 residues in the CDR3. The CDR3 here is CASSLDLGRHQPQHF. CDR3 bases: TGTGCCAGCAGCTTAGATCTGGGCAGACATCAGCCCCAGCATTTT. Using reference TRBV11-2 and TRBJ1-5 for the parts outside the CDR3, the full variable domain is EAGVAQSPRYKIIEKRQSVAFWCNPISGHATLYWYQQILGQGPKLLIQFQNNGVVDDSQLPKDRFSAERLKGVDSTLKIQPAKLEDSAVYLCASSLDLGRHQPQHFGDGTRLSIL.

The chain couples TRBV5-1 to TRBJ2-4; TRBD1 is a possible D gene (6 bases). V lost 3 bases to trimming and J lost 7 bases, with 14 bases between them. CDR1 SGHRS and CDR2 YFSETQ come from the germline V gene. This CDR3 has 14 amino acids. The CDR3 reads CASSSGSQGNIQYF. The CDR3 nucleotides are TGCGCCAGCAGCTCCGGATCGCAGGGGAACATTCAGTACTTC.

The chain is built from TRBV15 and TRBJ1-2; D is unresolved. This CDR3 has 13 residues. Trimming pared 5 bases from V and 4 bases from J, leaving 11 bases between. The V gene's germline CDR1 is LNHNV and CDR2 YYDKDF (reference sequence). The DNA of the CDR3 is TGTGCCACCAGCCTAGACGGACTCTATGGCTACACCTTC. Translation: CATSLDGLYGYTF. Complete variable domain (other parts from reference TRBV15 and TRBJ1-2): DAMVIQNPRYQVTQFGKPVTLSCSQTLNHNVMYWYQQKSSQAPKLLFHYYDKDFNNEADTPDNFQSRRPNTSFCFLDIRSPGLGDTAMYLCATSLDGLYGYTFGSGTRLTVV.

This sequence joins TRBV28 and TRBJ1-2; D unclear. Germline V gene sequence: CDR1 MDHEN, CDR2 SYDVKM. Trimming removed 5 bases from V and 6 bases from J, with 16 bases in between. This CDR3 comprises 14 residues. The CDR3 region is CASSKYTQFNGYTF. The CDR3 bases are TGTGCCAGCAGTAAATACACCCAATTCAATGGCTACACCTTC.